The 20 T cell receptor beta chains below all came from one sample that was sequenced in a study of T cell responses to AZD1222 COVID-19 vaccine. Assay used: immunoSEQ multiplex PCR; TCRdb lists only in-frame clones, some missing. The sample includes 150,000 to 160,000 clones, 86% of them seen just once. The sequencing used peripheral blood, collected on day 0 of MenACWY control vaccination. These receptors originate from an adult in good health.

The chain links TRBV19 to TRBJ2-3; perhaps TRBD2 as D (6 bases). The V gene's germline CDR1 is LNHDA and CDR2 SQIVND (reference sequence). This CDR3 has 14 residues. The germline V and J ends were trimmed by 1 base and 8 bases, with 13 bases remaining between them. CDR3 bases: TGTGCCAGTAGTATAGTGGTTCGGGGGTTTACGCAGTATTTT. It is translated as CASSIVVRGFTQYF.

The rearrangement links TRBV2 to TRBJ1-6, with D hard to call. CDR1 and CDR2 (germline): SNHLY, FYNNEI. This CDR3 region has 15 residues. V was clipped by 2 bases and J by 5 bases, with 10 bases between them. The chain's CDR3 is CASSERFPDNSPLHF. CDR3 coding DNA: TGTGCCAGCAGTGAAAGGTTCCCGGATAATTCACCCCTCCACTTT. The full variable domain, completed using reference TRBV2 and TRBJ1-6, is EPEVTQTPSHQVTQMGQEVILRCVPISNHLYFYWYRQILGQKVEFLVSFYNNEISEKSEIFDDQFSVERPDGSNFTLKIRSTKLEDSAMYFCASSERFPDNSPLHFGNGTRLTVT.

The V call is TRBV24-1, the J call TRBJ1-6; D possibly corresponds to TRBD1 (5 bases). The CDR3 covers 16 residues. V lost 3 bases to trimming and J lost 7 bases, with 15 bases between them. The germline CDR1 and CDR2 sequences are KGHDR and SFDVKD. Written as DNA, the CDR3 is TGTGCCACCAGTGATCCATCCGGGACTGAGAATTCACCCCTCCACTTT. Translated, it gives CATSDPSGTENSPLHF.

The chain combines TRBV6-2 or TRBV6-3 with TRBJ1-1; weak D call: TRBD1 (5 bases). Germline V CDR1 and CDR2: MNHEY, SVGEGT. Trimming took 2 bases from V and 11 from J, leaving 21 bases between them. This CDR3 is built from 15 residues. The CDR3 sequence: CASSYEGAFGRSAFF. In nucleotides, the CDR3 is TGTGCCAGCAGTTACGAAGGGGCATTTGGGAGGTCGGCTTTCTTT.

This clone appeared a few times. V is TRBV10-1 and J is TRBJ2-2; a possible D gene is TRBD1 (6 bases). CDR3 length: 15 residues. The germline CDR1 and CDR2 sequences are WNHNN and SYGVQD (reference sequence). V was pared by 2 bases and J by 7 bases, with 14 bases between. In DNA, the CDR3 is TGCGCCAGCAGTGAGGAGGGGGTAGGACACGGGGAGCTGTTTTTT. Translating gives CASSEEGVGHGELFF.

The rearrangement uses TRBV19 and TRBJ2-1, with 7 bases that match TRBD2. Germline values: CDR1 LNHDA, CDR2 SQIVND (reference sequence). There are 16 residues in the CDR3. V shed 2 bases, J shed 0 bases, and the junction held 4 bases outside the gene matches. CDR3 in amino acids: CASSIREGSSYNEQFF. The CDR3 nucleotides are TGTGCCAGTAGTATAAGGGAGGGGAGCTCCTACAATGAGCAGTTCTTC.

The chain links TRBV6-1 to TRBJ1-1; D is undetermined. The V and J ends lost 5 bases and 0 bases respectively, with 13 bases between them. The germline gives CDR1 MNHNS, CDR2 SASEGT. The CDR3 has 15 residues. Written as DNA, the CDR3 is TGTGCCAGCAGTTTGCCCTTGACTATGAACACTGAAGCTTTCTTT. Amino acid sequence: CASSLPLTMNTEAFF.

V and J are TRBV5-1 and TRBJ1-1; D is possibly TRBD1 (5 bases). Germline V gives CDR1 SGHRS, CDR2 YFSETQ. V was trimmed by 1 base and J by 0 bases, leaving 10 bases between them. The CDR3 sequence is 15 residues long. CDR3 sequence (DNA): TGCGCCAGCAGCTTGATGGGACGGATGAACACTGAAGCTTTCTTT. Residues: CASSLMGRMNTEAFF.

V and J are TRBV19 and TRBJ1-1; 7 positions agree with TRBD1. J gave up 3 bases and V 3 bases, and 13 bases lay outside the gene matches. Looked up from germline, CDR1 is LNHDA and CDR2 is SQIVND (reference sequence). The CDR3 consists of 17 residues. CDR3 residues: CASSILTAGQTYTEAFF. Here the CDR3 DNA reads TGTGCCAGTAGTATTTTAACGGCGGGACAGACATACACTGAAGCTTTCTTT.

The rearrangement uses TRBV7-9 and TRBJ1-6, with TRBD1 matching 9 bases. Trimming cost V 6 bases and J 6 bases; bases outside gene matches: 6. The CDR3 runs to 15 residues. From germline, CDR1 is SEHNR and CDR2 FQNEAQ (reference sequence). CDR3 in amino acids: CASRQGQGTNSPLHF. The CDR3, as DNA: TGTGCCAGCAGGCAGGGACAGGGTACTAATTCACCCCTCCACTTT.

The chain combines TRBV28 with TRBJ2-7; 7 bases are a match to TRBD1. Germline trimming cut 4 bases from V and 2 bases from J; bases unmatched to any gene: 2. This CDR3 is 13 amino acids long. Germline V gene sequence: CDR1 MDHEN, CDR2 SYDVKM. This CDR3 reads CASSSGQPYEQYV. As DNA, the CDR3 is TGTGCCAGCAGTTCGGGACAGCCCTACGAGCAGTACGTC.

The chain is built from TRBV25-1 and TRBJ1-5, with D possibly being TRBD1 (5 bases). Deletions cut 3 bases from V and 0 bases from J, with 9 bases between. The CDR3 contains 15 residues. Germline V lookup: CDR1 MGHDK, CDR2 SYGVNS. The CDR3 region is CASSEGGNSNQPQHF. The CDR3 DNA reads TGTGCCAGCAGTGAGGGGGGGAATAGCAATCAGCCCCAGCATTTT.

The chain has TRBV9 and TRBJ2-3; no clear D. Germline values: CDR1 SGDLS, CDR2 YYNGEE. CDR3 length: 13 amino acids. Trimming pared 2 bases from V and 5 bases from J, leaving 9 bases between. Written as DNA, the CDR3 is TGTGCCAGCAGCGTCGGACCGCTAGATACGCAGTATTTT. Translating gives CASSVGPLDTQYF.

The CDR3 protein is CASSFPGRSGANVLTF. Written as DNA, the CDR3 is TGTGCCAGCAGCTTTCCCGGGCGTTCTGGGGCCAACGTCCTGACTTTC. The V and J genes are TRBV5-5 and TRBJ2-6; D gene unclear. The CDR3 is 16 amino acids. The germline gives CDR1 SGHKS, CDR2 YYEKEE (reference sequence). Deletions cut 2 bases from V and 1 base from J, with 10 bases between.

The table lists this clone with a count of one. The rearrangement uses TRBV6-5 and TRBJ1-2; tentative D call: TRBD1 (5 bases). Germline V lookup: CDR1 MNHEY, CDR2 SVGAGI. The CDR3 runs to 15 residues. V was trimmed by 2 bases and J by 4 bases, leaving 14 bases between them. The CDR3 DNA is TGTGCCAGCAGTTACAATGGCAGGGATTCCTATGGCTACACCTTC. Translation: CASSYNGRDSYGYTF.

The chain's CDR3 is CSASNLVSYNEQFF. The CDR3, as DNA: TGCAGTGCTAGTAATCTGGTTTCCTACAATGAGCAGTTCTTC. The V gene is TRBV20-1, the J gene TRBJ2-1; D uncertain. The V and J ends lost 3 bases and 1 base respectively, with 10 bases between them. The CDR3 is 14 amino acids. Germline CDR1 is DFQATT and CDR2 is SNEGSKA (reference sequence).

This clone came up a few times. This chain connects TRBV6-1 to TRBJ1-5; TRBD1 might be the D (5 bases). The length of the CDR3 is 15 residues. V shed 2 bases and J shed 3 bases, with 11 bases lying between them. CDR1 is MNHNS and CDR2 is SASEGT in the germline V gene. The chain's CDR3 is CASSEPGRANQPQHF. In nucleotides, the CDR3 is TGTGCCAGCAGTGAACCAGGGCGGGCCAATCAGCCCCAGCATTTT.

The chain joins TRBV29-1 to TRBJ1-6; possibly TRBD1 for D (5 bases). The V end lost 4 bases, the J end lost 4 bases, and 8 bases lay between the germline ends. Germline V lookup: CDR1 SQVTM, CDR2 ANQGSEA. This CDR3 has 13 amino acids. The CDR3 coding sequence is TGCAGCGTTGGTGGGGGATATAATTCACCCCTCCACTTT. Encoded protein: CSVGGGYNSPLHF.

The J gene is TRBJ1-2, the V gene TRBV6-2 or TRBV6-3, with 7 bases fitting TRBD1. Trimming removed 0 bases from V and 6 bases from J; junction bases left unmatched: 22. From germline, CDR1 is MNHEY and CDR2 SVGEGT. There are 20 residues in the CDR3. The CDR3 loop is CASSYSRRTEQGRPRNGYTF. In nucleotides, the CDR3 is TGTGCCAGCAGTTACTCGAGACGGACGGAACAGGGGCGTCCGAGGAATGGCTACACCTTC.

CDR3 sequence (DNA): TGTGCCAGCAGGGGTCTGCTTAATCAGCCCCAGCATTTT. Amino acid sequence: CASRGLLNQPQHF. This rearrangement joins TRBV7-2 to TRBJ1-5; D is ambiguous. Germline CDR1 reads SGHTA; CDR2 reads FQGNSA. Trimming left V 6 bases short and J 4 bases short, with 10 bases between. The CDR3 is 13 residues long.